The 8 T cell receptor beta chains listed next were all sequenced from one sample in a study of blood T cell repertoires in COVID-19. TCRdb's copy holds only in-frame clones and misses some; the assay was immunoSEQ multiplex PCR. The sample records under 250,000 clones, 75% to 90% being singletons. Sequencing used PBMCs or T cells enriched from blood (not recorded which). The receptors derive from a woman in her 30s who had been exposed to COVID-19.

This clone was recorded a few times. The chain couples TRBV7-9 to TRBJ2-2; D possibly corresponds to TRBD2 (6 bases). The V and J ends lost 5 bases and 5 bases respectively, with 21 bases between them. Germline CDR1 reads SEHNR; CDR2 reads FQNEAQ (reference sequence). This CDR3 has 17 amino acids. DNA for the CDR3: TGTGCCAGCAGCCTCACCCGGGCCGAAGGAGGGACCGGGGAGCTGTTTTTT. Protein sequence: CASSLTRAEGGTGELFF.

The chain combines TRBV2 with TRBJ2-5, with 10 positions matching TRBD2. The CDR3 is made up of 15 amino acids. With 6 bases clipped from V and 2 bases from J, the junction kept 6 bases outside the gene matches. Germline V lookup: CDR1 SNHLY, CDR2 FYNNEI. The CDR3 DNA is TGTGCCAGCAGCGTACTAGCGGGATTACAAGAGACCCAGTACTTC. It specifies CASSVLAGLQETQYF.

This chain links TRBV2 with TRBJ2-2; possibly TRBD1 for D (6 bases). The V end was cut by 7 bases, the J end by 6 bases, with 15 bases between. The CDR3 has 14 residues. Germline values: CDR1 SNHLY, CDR2 FYNNEI. The CDR3 region is CASNRDKGSGELFF. The CDR3 nucleotides read TGTGCCAGCAATAGGGACAAAGGGTCCGGGGAGCTGTTTTTT.

The count of this clone is one. The chain uses TRBV11-3 and TRBJ2-7, with D possibly being TRBD2 (6 bases). CDR1 and CDR2 (germline): SGHNT, YENEEA. The CDR3 spans 12 residues. The V gene lost 3 bases and the J gene lost 7 bases, with 10 bases spanning the gap. The CDR3 is CASSLLGGEQYF. CDR3 sequence (DNA): TGTGCCAGCAGCTTGCTGGGGGGTGAGCAGTACTTC.

The chain links TRBV7-2 to TRBJ1-5; 8 nucleotides align to TRBD1. The CDR3 covers 14 residues. With V trimmed by 0 bases and J by 7 bases, 2 bases remained unmatched. From germline, CDR1 is SGHTA and CDR2 FQGNSA. The chain's CDR3 is CASSLASGGQPQHF. The CDR3 bases are TGTGCCAGCAGCTTAGCGTCAGGGGGCCAGCCCCAGCATTTT. Using reference TRBV7-2 and TRBJ1-5 for the parts outside the CDR3, the full variable domain is GAGVSQSPSNKVTEKGKDVELRCDPISGHTALYWYRQSLGQGLEFLIYFQGNSAPDKSGLPSDRFSAERTGGSVSTLTIQRTQQEDSAVYLCASSLASGGQPQHFGDGTRLSIL.

The rearrangement uses TRBV10-2 and TRBJ1-5; 8 bases map to TRBD1. V shed 4 bases, J shed 3 bases, and the junction held 5 bases outside the gene matches. CDR1 and CDR2 from the germline V gene are WSHSY and SAAADI. The CDR3 runs 15 residues. The CDR3 region is CASSAGGIPNQPQHF. The CDR3 DNA sequence: TGCGCCAGCAGTGCAGGGGGCATCCCCAATCAGCCCCAGCATTTT.

The gene calls are TRBV6-5 and TRBJ1-1, with D unclear. CDR1 is MNHEY and CDR2 is SVGAGI in the germline V gene. The CDR3 totals 13 residues. V dropped 6 bases and J dropped 5 bases, with 13 bases sitting between them. CDR3 sequence reads: CASSPSGGTEAFF. The CDR3 DNA reads as TGTGCCAGCAGCCCCAGCGGTGGGACTGAAGCTTTCTTT.

The chain has TRBV4-1 and TRBJ2-1; 9 positions match TRBD2. The V and J ends lost 1 base and 2 bases, in that order; junction bases with no gene match: 9. Germline CDR1 MGHRA, CDR2 YSYEKL. The length of the CDR3 is 18 residues. CDR3: CASSQGLAGVRAYNEQFF. In DNA form, the CDR3 reads TGCGCCAGCAGCCAAGGGTTAGCGGGAGTTAGGGCCTACAATGAGCAGTTCTTC.